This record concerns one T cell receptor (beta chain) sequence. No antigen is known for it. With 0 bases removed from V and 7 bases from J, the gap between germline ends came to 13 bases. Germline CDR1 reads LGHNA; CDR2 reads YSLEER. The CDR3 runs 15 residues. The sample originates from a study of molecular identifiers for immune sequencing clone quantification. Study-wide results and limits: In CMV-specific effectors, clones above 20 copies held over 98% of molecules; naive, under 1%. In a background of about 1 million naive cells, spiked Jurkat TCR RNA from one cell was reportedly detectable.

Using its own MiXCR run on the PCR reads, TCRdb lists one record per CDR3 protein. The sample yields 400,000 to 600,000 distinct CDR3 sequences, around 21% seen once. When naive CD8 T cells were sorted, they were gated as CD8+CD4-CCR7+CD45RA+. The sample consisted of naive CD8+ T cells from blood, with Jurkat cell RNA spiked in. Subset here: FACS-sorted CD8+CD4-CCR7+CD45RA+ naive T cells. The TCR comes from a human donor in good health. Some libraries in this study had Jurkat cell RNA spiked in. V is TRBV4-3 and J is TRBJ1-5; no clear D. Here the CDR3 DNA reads TGCGCCAGCAGCCAAGACTCGGGGATTTGGCAGCCCCAGCATTTT. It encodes CASSQDSGIWQPQHF.